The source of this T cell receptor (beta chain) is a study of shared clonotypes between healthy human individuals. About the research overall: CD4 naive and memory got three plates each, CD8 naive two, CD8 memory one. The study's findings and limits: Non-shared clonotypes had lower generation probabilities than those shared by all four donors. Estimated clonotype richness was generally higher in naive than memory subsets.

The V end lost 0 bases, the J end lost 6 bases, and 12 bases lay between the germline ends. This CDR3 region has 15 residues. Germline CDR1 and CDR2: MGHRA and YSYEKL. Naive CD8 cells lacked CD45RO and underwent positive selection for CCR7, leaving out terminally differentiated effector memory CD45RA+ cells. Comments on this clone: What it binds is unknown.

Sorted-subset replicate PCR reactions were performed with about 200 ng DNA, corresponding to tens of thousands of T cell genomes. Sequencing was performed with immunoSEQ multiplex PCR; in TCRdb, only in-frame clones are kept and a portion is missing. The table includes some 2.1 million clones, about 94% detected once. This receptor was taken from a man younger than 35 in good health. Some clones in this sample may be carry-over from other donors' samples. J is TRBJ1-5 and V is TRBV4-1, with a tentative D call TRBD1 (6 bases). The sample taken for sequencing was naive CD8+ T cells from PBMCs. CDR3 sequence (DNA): TGCGCCAGCAGCCAAGACTGGACAGATATTCAGCCCCAGCATTTT. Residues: CASSQDWTDIQPQHF.